The T cell receptor beta chain under discussion was sequenced for a study of PD-L1 blockade in urothelial cancer. Overall study: Patients arrived having already received 0 to 3 prior chemotherapy regimens. After treatment start, blood was analyzed at 3 weeks (second dose) and at 6 weeks.

This clone occurred once. The CDR3 extends over 14 amino acids. J gave up 6 bases and V 5 bases, and 9 bases lay outside the gene matches. CDR1 is SGDLS and CDR2 is YYNGEE in the germline V gene. Time point described: peripheral blood 6 weeks after treatment start. Produced via immunoSEQ multiplex PCR; TCRdb's table is partial and in-frame only. The sample comprises under 85,000 clones, 91% of which are singletons, and roughly 0.8% rests with the top ten. The chain combines TRBV9 with TRBJ2-7, with TRBD1 identical over 9 bases. The source was PBMCs, collected around atezolizumab (anti-PD-L1) treatment. This sequence was found in a woman aged 80 or over with urothelial cancer. CDR3 sequence: CASSDIQGAGEQYF. Here the CDR3 DNA reads TGTGCCAGCAGTGATATACAGGGGGCGGGCGAGCAGTACTTC.